This entry concerns a single TCR beta chain. The target antigen is unknown. The data belong to a study of PD-1 blockade in classical Hodgkin lymphoma. The CDR3 loop spans 15 amino acids. With V trimmed by 4 bases and J by 2 bases, 8 bases remained unmatched. Germline V gene data show CDR1 as ENHRY and CDR2 as SYGVKD. Here immunoSEQ multiplex PCR was the method, and the copy in TCRdb shows in-frame clones only, minus some. The repertoire has around 25,000 clones, under 85% of them found once; the top ten carry 19%. Time point indicated: cycle 4 day 1 (C4D1), after more than five weeks of nivolumab. Each patient experienced a relapse that followed autologous stem cell transplantation, and brentuximab vedotin exposure varied. Study-level results: Repertoires differed for reasons still undefined, possibly disease activity or prior therapy. Baseline diversity in complete responders resembled that of newly diagnosed patients. Unlike CD8+ TCR diversity, which did not rise significantly by C4D1, CD4+ TCR diversity did. It was reported that newly diagnosed patients had less baseline TCR diversity than healthy donors.

V is TRBV10-3 and J is TRBJ2-7; 7 bases fit TRBD1. The origin of this receptor is a human donor with classical Hodgkin lymphoma. The material sequenced was peripheral blood mononuclear cells (PBMCs), taken before the fourth cycle of nivolumab. CDR3 sequence reads: CAISGIQGVTYEQYF. The CDR3 DNA sequence: TGTGCCATCAGTGGTATCCAGGGGGTCACCTACGAGCAGTACTTC.